Below, one T cell receptor (beta chain) is given with its context. From whole blood left unfractionated, total RNA was extracted. The record originates from a study of human T cells and chemical hapten exposure. The library tagged each cDNA molecule with unique molecular identifiers. Each CDR3 protein is one row after TCRdb ran MiXCR on the reads. The sample yields 100,000 to 150,000 distinct CDR3 sequences, approximately 9% seen once. Trimming removed 2 bases at V and 2 bases at J, with 15 bases between. The CDR3 is 16 amino acids. Germline loops: CDR1 MNHNY, CDR2 SVGAGI (reference sequence). J is TRBJ2-5 and V is TRBV6-6; D unresolved. This TCR came from a human donor in good health. Some clones in this sample may be carry-over from other donors' samples. The sequenced sample consisted of whole blood. CDR3 bases: TGTGCCAGCAGTTACCGACTCGAAGATTTGCAAGAGACCCAGTACTTC. Its translation is CASSYRLEDLQETQYF.